The 26 T cell receptor beta chains given below trace back to one sample, sequenced in a study of T cells after yellow fever vaccination. Via MiXCR, TCRdb re-called the 5' RACE reads, giving one row per CDR3 protein. The sample yields a few hundred thousand distinct CDR3 sequences, about a sixth seen once. Sequenced material: PBMCs, taken 5 to 6 days after the first yellow fever vaccination. Every receptor here comes from a young man who received the YFV17D yellow fever vaccine.

This clonotype was observed a handful of times. The chain couples TRBV27 to TRBJ1-1; D is undetermined. The CDR3 is 15 residues long. The V gene lost 5 bases and the J gene lost 0 bases, with 13 bases spanning the gap. Germline CDR1 MNHEY, CDR2 SMNVEV (reference sequence). CDR3 region: CASSLSPSMNTEAFF. CDR3 DNA: TGTGCCAGCAGTCTCAGCCCCTCTATGAACACTGAAGCTTTCTTT.

V is TRBV15 and J is TRBJ2-2; 7 bases fit TRBD2. CDR1 is LNHNV and CDR2 is YYDKDF in the germline V gene (reference sequence). The CDR3 is 15 residues long. The J segment lost 1 base and the V segment lost 1 base, leaving 0 bases of the junction unmatched. The CDR3 here is CATSRASGNTGELFF. CDR3 nucleotides: TGTGCCACCAGCAGAGCTAGCGGGAACACCGGGGAGCTGTTTTTT.

The table lists this clonotype with a few counts. The V call is TRBV5-1, the J call TRBJ2-3, with TRBD1 as a possible D gene (5 bases). The CDR3 extends over 15 amino acids. Trimming shortened V by 4 bases and J by 1 base, and 13 bases separated the two germline ends. CDR1 is SGHRS and CDR2 is YFSETQ in the germline V gene. CDR3 DNA sequence: TGCGCCAGCAGCCCGGACATCAGGGGCACAGATACGCAGTATTTT. Translation gives CASSPDIRGTDTQYF.

The chain joins TRBV7-2 to TRBJ2-1; the D call may be TRBD1 or TRBD2 (5 bases each). The CDR3 runs 15 residues. Germline loops: CDR1 SGHTA, CDR2 FQGNSA. V was shortened by 4 bases and J by 6 bases, with 16 bases between the two germline ends. The DNA for the CDR3 is TGTGCCAGCAGCTCCCGACCGGGACCCCGCAATGAGCAGTTCTTC. Amino acids: CASSSRPGPRNEQFF.

The V and J genes are TRBV27 and TRBJ2-1, with 8 bases lining up with TRBD1. The V gene end was trimmed by 5 bases and the J gene end by 2 bases; junction bases not matched to a gene: 11. Germline CDR1 reads MNHEY; CDR2 reads SMNVEV (reference sequence). The CDR3 loop spans 17 amino acids. CDR3 residues: CASSTYMTGAAYNEQFF. CDR3 sequence (DNA): TGTGCCAGCAGTACCTATATGACAGGGGCGGCCTACAATGAGCAGTTCTTC.

The chain uses TRBV11-2 and TRBJ2-1; TRBD2 agrees at 9 bases. The CDR3 has 18 residues. CDR1 and CDR2 (germline): SGHAT, FQNNGV. The junction had 10 bases not matched to a gene; V was cut back by 4 bases and J by 0 bases. Here the CDR3 DNA reads TGTGCCAGCAGCTCCCCAGGTAGCGGGGGAAGCTCCTACAATGAGCAGTTCTTC. Translated: CASSSPGSGGSSYNEQFF.

The chain carries TRBV5-1 and TRBJ2-4, with D uncertain. The V end lost 6 bases, the J end lost 4 bases, and 14 bases lay between the germline ends. The CDR3 spans 14 residues. Germline CDR1 SGHRS, CDR2 YFSETQ. Written as DNA, the CDR3 is TGCGCCAGCAATTCAATGGACGGGAAAAACATTCAGTACTTC. Amino acids: CASNSMDGKNIQYF. Together with reference TRBV5-1 and TRBJ2-4, the CDR3 gives the full variable domain: KAGVTQTPRYLIKTRGQQVTLSCSPISGHRSVSWYQQTPGQGLQFLFEYFSETQRNKGNFPGRFSGRQFSNSRSEMNVSTLELGDSALYLCASNSMDGKNIQYFGAGTRLSVL.

This clonotype was counted between two and nine times. The chain carries TRBV6-2 or TRBV6-3 and TRBJ1-4, with D perhaps matching TRBD1 (5 bases). V was clipped by 4 bases and J by 6 bases, with 15 bases between them. This CDR3 is built from 15 residues. From germline, CDR1 is MNHEY and CDR2 SVGEGT. The CDR3 DNA follows: TGTGCCAGCAGTTCCGAACAGGCCTACCATGAAAAACTGTTTTTT. Translating it yields CASSSEQAYHEKLFF.

This sequence joins TRBV5-6 and TRBJ2-7; D may be TRBD2 (5 bases). V was pared by 4 bases and J by 3 bases, with 11 bases between. From germline, CDR1 is SGHDT and CDR2 YYEEEE. CDR3 size: 13 residues. The CDR3 loop is CASSLRVLYEQYF. CDR3 nucleotide sequence: TGTGCCAGCAGCCTGAGGGTCCTCTACGAGCAGTACTTC.

V is TRBV5-1 and J is TRBJ2-1, with D tentatively TRBD2 (6 bases). CDR3 size: 16 residues. The germline V gene has CDR1 SGHRS and CDR2 YFSETQ. V was pared by 1 base and J by 7 bases, with 18 bases between. CDR3 sequence: CASSLSSWGDWNEQFF. CDR3 nucleotides: TGCGCCAGCAGCTTGAGTAGCTGGGGGGATTGGAATGAGCAGTTCTTC. Looking up the rest from reference TRBV5-1 and TRBJ2-1 gives the full variable domain: KAGVTQTPRYLIKTRGQQVTLSCSPISGHRSVSWYQQTPGQGLQFLFEYFSETQRNKGNFPGRFSGRQFSNSRSEMNVSTLELGDSALYLCASSLSSWGDWNEQFFGPGTRLTVL.

This clonotype was seen only once. The CDR3 loop reads CASSQGALGDYIETQYF. The DNA for the CDR3 is TGCGCCAGCAGCCAGGGCGCCTTAGGAGATTATATAGAGACCCAGTACTTC. J is TRBJ2-5 and V is TRBV4-1; D ambiguous. Germline lookup yields CDR1 MGHRA and CDR2 YSYEKL. The CDR3 covers 17 residues. V shed 3 bases and J shed 4 bases, with 21 bases lying between them.

This clonotype was seen only a few times. This sequence joins TRBV15 and TRBJ2-1, with 8 bases matching TRBD2. The CDR3 is 17 residues long. V lost 4 bases and J lost 9; bases outside the gene matches: 17. CDR1 and CDR2 from the germline V gene are LNHNV and YYDKDF (reference sequence). CDR3 in amino acids: CATSNLVGGGTLGEQFF. The CDR3 bases are TGTGCCACCAGCAACCTCGTGGGCGGGGGGACCCTAGGTGAGCAGTTCTTC.

This clonotype turned up a few times. CDR3 sequence: CASISSTGGDSYNEQFF. DNA of the CDR3: TGTGCCAGCATCTCCAGCACTGGGGGGGACAGCTACAATGAGCAGTTCTTC. The rearrangement links TRBV25-1 to TRBJ2-1, with D tentatively TRBD1 or TRBD2 (7 bases each). This CDR3 is 17 amino acids long. Germline CDR1 and CDR2: MGHDK and SYGVNS. The V gene lost 7 bases and the J gene lost 3 bases, with 22 bases spanning the gap. The full variable domain, with the rest looked up from reference TRBV25-1 and TRBJ2-1, is EADIYQTPRYLVIGTGKKITLECSQTMGHDKMYWYQQDPGMELHLIHYSYGVNSTEKGDLSSESTVSRIRTEHFPLTLESARPSHTSQYLCASISSTGGDSYNEQFFGPGTRLTVL.

This sequence joins TRBV6-2 or TRBV6-3 and TRBJ1-1; D is uncertain. This CDR3 has 16 amino acids. CDR1 and CDR2 from the germline V gene are MNHEY and SVGEGT. V gave up 2 bases and J gave up 4 bases, with 17 bases separating them. The CDR3 sequence is CASSYDGGRVGTEAFF. For the CDR3, the DNA is TGTGCCAGCAGTTACGATGGTGGAAGGGTGGGCACTGAAGCTTTCTTT.

This clonotype was recorded many times. The rearrangement links TRBV15 to TRBJ2-7; 11 positions agree with TRBD1. The ends lost 5 bases at V and 3 bases at J; junction bases unmatched: 6. Germline assignment: CDR1 LNHNV and CDR2 YYDKDF (reference sequence). This CDR3 has 15 residues. CDR3 loop: CATSYGTGGYYEQYV. In DNA, the CDR3 is TGTGCCACCAGCTATGGGACAGGGGGATACTACGAGCAGTACGTC.

This chain links TRBV4-3 with TRBJ2-2; 9 bases fit TRBD1. CDR1 LGHNA and CDR2 YSLEER come from the germline V gene. The V segment lost 0 bases and the J segment 5 bases; nucleotides outside the gene matches: 7. This CDR3 region has 17 residues. CDR3: CASSQDQGTGLTGELFF. The CDR3 DNA reads TGCGCCAGCAGCCAAGATCAAGGGACAGGGTTGACCGGGGAGCTGTTTTTT.

The chain carries TRBV5-4 and TRBJ2-1, with D tentatively TRBD2 (5 bases). Trimming took off 0 bases at V and 8 bases at J, with 12 bases between the two ends. CDR1 SGHNT and CDR2 YYREEE come from the germline V gene (reference sequence). CDR3 length equals 14 residues. The CDR3 DNA sequence: TGTGCCAGCAGCTTGGATCTTACGGGATATGAGCAGTTCTTC. It is translated as CASSLDLTGYEQFF.

Remarks on this clonotype: A much bigger clone sits one base away, suggesting this may be a read error. The rearrangement joins TRBV5-1 to TRBJ1-1; D gene unclear. Germline CDR1 reads SGHRS; CDR2 reads YFSETQ. The CDR3 is made up of 13 amino acids. DNA for the CDR3: TGCGCCAGCAGCTTGGGAACAGACACTGAAGCTCTCTTT. It specifies CASSLGTDTEALF.

This clonotype has a handful of counts. The V gene is TRBV27, the J gene TRBJ1-4; D is possibly TRBD1 (6 bases). V dropped 2 bases and J dropped 5 bases, with 12 bases sitting between them. Germline V gives CDR1 MNHEY, CDR2 SMNVEV (reference sequence). The CDR3 extends over 15 amino acids. This chain's CDR3 is CASSLDGTPNEKLFF. As DNA, the CDR3 is TGTGCCAGCAGTTTAGATGGGACACCAAATGAAAAACTGTTTTTT.

The V gene is TRBV28, the J gene TRBJ2-2; D possibly matches TRBD1 or TRBD2 (5 bases each). Trimming shortened V by 3 bases and J by 2 bases, and 19 bases separated the two germline ends. CDR3 length equals 18 residues. Germline V gives CDR1 MDHEN, CDR2 SYDVKM. The CDR3 DNA reads TGTGCCAGCAGTTTTGGCGGGTCCCTGCAGGGAAACACCGGGGAGCTGTTTTTT. This encodes CASSFGGSLQGNTGELFF.

The genes are TRBV6-2 or TRBV6-3 and TRBJ1-4; tentative D call: TRBD1 (6 bases). CDR3 size: 17 residues. V lost 4 bases to trimming and J lost 0 bases, with 15 bases between them. Germline assignment: CDR1 MNHEY and CDR2 SVGEGT. CDR3 sequence reads: CASSSPSRGATNEKLFF. CDR3 DNA: TGTGCCAGCAGTTCGCCTTCCAGGGGAGCAACTAATGAAAAACTGTTTTTT.

This clonotype was recorded a few times. The chain links TRBV6-1 to TRBJ1-1, with TRBD1 matching 7 bases. This CDR3 has 16 residues. V was clipped by 10 bases and J by 1 base; unmatched bases: 15. Germline V gene sequence: CDR1 MNHNS, CDR2 SASEGT. The CDR3 loop reads CAIENASQGRNTEAFF. DNA for the CDR3: TGTGCCATCGAGAACGCCTCACAGGGGAGGAACACTGAAGCTTTCTTT.

This clonotype was recorded a few times. The chain joins TRBV15 to TRBJ2-3, with 14 bases that match TRBD2. The ends lost 5 bases at V and 4 bases at J; junction bases unmatched: 5. This CDR3 comprises 16 residues. Germline V gene lookup returns CDR1 LNHNV and CDR2 YYDKDF (reference sequence). CDR3 nucleotide sequence: TGTGCCACCAGCGGAGGGACTAGCGGGGGTTCAGATACGCAGTATTTT. It is translated as CATSGGTSGGSDTQYF.

The chain is built from TRBV10-3 and TRBJ2-2; D perhaps matches TRBD2 (6 bases). CDR1 is ENHRY, CDR2 SYGVKD, per germline. V was pared by 4 bases and J by 6 bases, with 12 bases between. The CDR3 extends over 14 amino acids. CDR3: CAISAQTSSGELFF. CDR3 DNA sequence: TGTGCCATCAGTGCTCAGACTAGTTCCGGGGAGCTGTTTTTT.

The rearrangement joins TRBV7-9 to TRBJ2-1; maybe TRBD1 (6 bases). The germline gives CDR1 SEHNR, CDR2 FQNEAQ (reference sequence). Between the trimmed V and J ends, which lost 0 bases and 10 bases, there was a span of 19 bases. CDR3 size: 16 residues. The CDR3 DNA reads as TGTGCCAGCAGCTTAGCGCTGGTGGGGGCCTCCAGAGAGCAGTTCTTC. This translates into CASSLALVGASREQFF.

The rearrangement links TRBV11-2 to TRBJ1-2; D is uncertain. This CDR3 contains 13 residues. V was shortened by 3 bases and J by 3 bases, with 8 bases between the two germline ends. Per the germline V gene, CDR1 is SGHAT and CDR2 is FQNNGV. CDR3 bases: TGTGCCAGCAGCTTGATCCGAGACTATGGCTACACCTTC. It specifies CASSLIRDYGYTF.